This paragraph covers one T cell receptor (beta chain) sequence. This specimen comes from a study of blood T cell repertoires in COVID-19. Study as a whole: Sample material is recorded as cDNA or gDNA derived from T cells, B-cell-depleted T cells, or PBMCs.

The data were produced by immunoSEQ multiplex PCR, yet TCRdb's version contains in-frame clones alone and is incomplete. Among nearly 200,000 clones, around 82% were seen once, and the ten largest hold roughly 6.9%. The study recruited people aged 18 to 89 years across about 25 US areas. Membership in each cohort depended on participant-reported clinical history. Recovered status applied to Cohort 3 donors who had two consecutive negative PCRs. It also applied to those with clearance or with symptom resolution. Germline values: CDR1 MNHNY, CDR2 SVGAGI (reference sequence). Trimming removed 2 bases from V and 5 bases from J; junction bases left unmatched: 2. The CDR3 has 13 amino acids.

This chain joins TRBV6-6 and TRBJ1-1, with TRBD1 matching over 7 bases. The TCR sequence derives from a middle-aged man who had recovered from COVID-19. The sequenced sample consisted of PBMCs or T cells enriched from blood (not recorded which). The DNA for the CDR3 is TGTGCCAGCAGTTACGACAGGGATACTGAAGCTTTCTTT. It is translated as CASSYDRDTEAFF.